The entry below describes one T cell receptor (beta chain). Its antigen has not been determined. Base qualities are not at hand, and no much larger clone is one base apart. This entry comes from a study of lymphopenia after photon versus proton radiotherapy (dated by TCRdb to the late 2010s). In terms of the full investigation: The study compared the immunological effects of photon versus proton radiation therapy in patients with gastrointestinal tumors who developed high-grade lymphopenia. The study aimed to characterize how the two radiation modalities differ in their impact on the immune system. A cohort of roughly 18 patients with gastrointestinal tumors who received either photon or proton therapy and subsequently developed lymphopenia was included.

Here is what the overall study found, with its caveats: Among patients across the cohort who died, overall survival time showed an inverse correlation with a larger post-nadir drop in TCR diversity. During treatment, patients who received photon therapy lost naive T cells and TCR diversity and gained effector/memory populations, whereas patients who received proton therapy remained relatively stable. After the lymphocyte count nadir, photon-treated repertoires showed oligoclonal expansion, especially of CD8+ Temra cells, which drove the drop in diversity. The survival association was assessed only in patients who died, and the authors presented better survival with proton therapy as a possibility rather than a demonstrated result.

The library was made by the immunoSEQ multiplex PCR assay. Deep sequencing of rearranged TCR beta loci, alongside multiparametric flow cytometry, was used to profile T cell repertoires. TCRdb carries this immuneACCESS record with in-frame sequences only. Its versions omit some clonotypes, under half of them owing to an unresolved V gene in the studies checked, with the rest unexplained. The sample contains about 40,000 clones, around 84% of them found a single time. Of the sample, 10% falls within the top ten clones. The CDR3, from cysteine to phenylalanine, totals 19 residues. Here the CDR3 DNA is all that survives: 57 bases in frame from base 1. V is trimmed back by 4 bases and J by 0 bases, and the junction contains 11 bases that no gene match accounts for.

The sequence came from a woman in her 70s with pancreatic cancer. Some clones in this sample may be carry-over from other donors' samples. The chain employs TRBV23-1 and TRBJ2-1, with 11 bases aligning to TRBD1. TRBV23-1 is flagged as an ORF with uncertain function. Sample: peripheral blood, taken from a patient treated with proton-based radiotherapy. The CDR3 protein: CASSPRTGGVRSSYNEQFF. The nucleotide sequence is TGCGCCAGCAGTCCACGGACAGGGGGCGTGAGGAGCTCCTACAATGAGCAGTTCTTC.